A single sample is the source of the 2 T cell receptor beta chains below, sequenced in a study of blood T cell repertoires in COVID-19. Profiled with immunoSEQ multiplex PCR; TCRdb holds only in-frame clones, not every one. The top ten clones hold around 10% of a sample with 390,000 or so clones, around 87% of them seen once. Sequenced sample: PBMCs or T cells enriched from blood (not recorded which). The receptors were sampled from a woman aged 45-65 years who had recovered from COVID-19.

The chain uses TRBV5-1 and TRBJ2-3; D remains unclear. CDR1 is SGHRS, CDR2 YFSETQ, per germline. CDR3 size: 14 residues. The germline V and J ends were trimmed by 4 bases and 5 bases, with 14 bases remaining between them. The CDR3 spells CASSPSLSLDTQYF. The CDR3 coding sequence is TGCGCCAGCAGCCCCTCCCTGTCCCTAGATACGCAGTATTTT.

The chain recombines TRBV28 with TRBJ1-2; D ambiguous. The V gene's germline CDR1 is MDHEN and CDR2 SYDVKM. The V end was cut by 8 bases, the J end by 3 bases, with 19 bases between. This CDR3 comprises 15 residues. The CDR3 loop reads CASALEAGGYYGYTF. The CDR3 DNA reads as TGTGCCAGCGCCCTAGAGGCGGGAGGCTACTATGGCTACACCTTC.